This T cell receptor beta chain is from a study of cytomegalovirus exposure and HLA in healthy donors. Looked up from germline, CDR1 is GTSNPN and CDR2 is SVGIG (reference sequence). The ends were cut back, 2 bases at V and 4 bases at J, with 9 bases in the middle. The CDR3 is 13 residues long. For this clone: Its specificity is unknown.

The study, taken as a whole, reports: Most TCR sequences showed up rarely, but some public TCRs showed up in many donors.

Primers included in the PCR were 60 Vbeta and 13 Jbeta primers. Here immunoSEQ multiplex PCR was the method, and the copy in TCRdb shows in-frame clones only, minus some. This sample's clone table lists tens of thousands of clones. This sequence was found in a woman aged 30 to 39 in good health and CMV-seropositive. Sequencing was done on a sample of PBMCs. The chain has TRBV30 and TRBJ1-5, with a possible D match to TRBD1 (6 bases). CDR3 nucleotides: TGTGCCTGGAGTAGGCAGGGGAATCAGCCCCAGCATTTT. Translating gives CAWSRQGNQPQHF.